The 5 T cell receptor beta chains presented below share a single source sample, sequenced in a study of blood T cell repertoires in COVID-19. Only in-frame clones appear in the TCRdb table, and some are missing; sequencing was by immunoSEQ multiplex PCR. The table includes over 250,000 clones, around nine tenths detected once. Sequencing was carried out using peripheral blood. These TCRs come from a woman in her sixties or seventies with acute or convalescent COVID-19.

This sequence joins TRBV29-1 and TRBJ2-1; D is unresolved. V was shortened by 2 bases and J by 0 bases, with 8 bases between the two germline ends. Per germline, CDR1 SQVTM and CDR2 ANQGSEA. The CDR3 totals 14 residues. DNA of the CDR3: TGCAGCGTTGAATCTGAGAGCTCCTACAATGAGCAGTTCTTC. It encodes CSVESESSYNEQFF.

The rearrangement links TRBV10-3 to TRBJ1-6, with a tentative D call TRBD1 (5 bases). CDR1 ENHRY and CDR2 SYGVKD come from the germline V gene. V dropped 0 bases and J dropped 8 bases, with 8 bases sitting between them. The CDR3 length is 14 residues. The CDR3 DNA sequence: TGTGCCATCAGTGAGTCGACAGTCGATTCACCCCTCCACTTT. Translating it yields CAISESTVDSPLHF.

The rearrangement joins TRBV11-3 to TRBJ2-5; D possibly corresponds to TRBD1 (6 bases). Looked up from germline, CDR1 is SGHNT and CDR2 is YENEEA. This CDR3 has 13 residues. The V and J ends lost 6 bases and 1 base respectively, with 9 bases between them. This chain's CDR3 is CASRWGLQETQYF. Here the CDR3 DNA reads TGTGCCAGCAGATGGGGGCTCCAAGAGACCCAGTACTTC. Full variable domain (rest looked up from reference TRBV11-3 and TRBJ2-5): EAGVVQSPRYKIIEKKQPVAFWCNPISGHNTLYWYLQNLGQGPELLIRYENEEAVDDSQLPKDRFSAERLKGVDSTLKIQPAELGDSAVYLCASRWGLQETQYFGPGTRLLVL.

The CDR3 sequence is CASSQGLAGGLAKNIQYF. CDR3 in DNA: TGCGCCAGCAGCCAAGGACTAGCGGGGGGCCTAGCCAAAAACATTCAGTACTTC. The V call is TRBV4-1, the J call TRBJ2-4; 13 positions match TRBD2. CDR1 is MGHRA and CDR2 is YSYEKL in the germline V gene. The CDR3 extends over 18 amino acids. V lost 1 base to trimming and J lost 0 bases; unmatched junction nucleotides: 3.

The genes are TRBV5-5 and TRBJ2-2; D possibly corresponds to TRBD2 (6 bases). The CDR3 loop spans 17 amino acids. V lost 0 bases and J 4 bases, leaving 16 bases between the germline ends. Germline CDR1 SGHKS, CDR2 YYEKEE (reference sequence). CDR3 bases: TGTGCCAGCAGCTTGGCAAGGAGGGGAGGAGGCACCGGGGAGCTGTTTTTT. Encoded protein: CASSLARRGGGTGELFF.